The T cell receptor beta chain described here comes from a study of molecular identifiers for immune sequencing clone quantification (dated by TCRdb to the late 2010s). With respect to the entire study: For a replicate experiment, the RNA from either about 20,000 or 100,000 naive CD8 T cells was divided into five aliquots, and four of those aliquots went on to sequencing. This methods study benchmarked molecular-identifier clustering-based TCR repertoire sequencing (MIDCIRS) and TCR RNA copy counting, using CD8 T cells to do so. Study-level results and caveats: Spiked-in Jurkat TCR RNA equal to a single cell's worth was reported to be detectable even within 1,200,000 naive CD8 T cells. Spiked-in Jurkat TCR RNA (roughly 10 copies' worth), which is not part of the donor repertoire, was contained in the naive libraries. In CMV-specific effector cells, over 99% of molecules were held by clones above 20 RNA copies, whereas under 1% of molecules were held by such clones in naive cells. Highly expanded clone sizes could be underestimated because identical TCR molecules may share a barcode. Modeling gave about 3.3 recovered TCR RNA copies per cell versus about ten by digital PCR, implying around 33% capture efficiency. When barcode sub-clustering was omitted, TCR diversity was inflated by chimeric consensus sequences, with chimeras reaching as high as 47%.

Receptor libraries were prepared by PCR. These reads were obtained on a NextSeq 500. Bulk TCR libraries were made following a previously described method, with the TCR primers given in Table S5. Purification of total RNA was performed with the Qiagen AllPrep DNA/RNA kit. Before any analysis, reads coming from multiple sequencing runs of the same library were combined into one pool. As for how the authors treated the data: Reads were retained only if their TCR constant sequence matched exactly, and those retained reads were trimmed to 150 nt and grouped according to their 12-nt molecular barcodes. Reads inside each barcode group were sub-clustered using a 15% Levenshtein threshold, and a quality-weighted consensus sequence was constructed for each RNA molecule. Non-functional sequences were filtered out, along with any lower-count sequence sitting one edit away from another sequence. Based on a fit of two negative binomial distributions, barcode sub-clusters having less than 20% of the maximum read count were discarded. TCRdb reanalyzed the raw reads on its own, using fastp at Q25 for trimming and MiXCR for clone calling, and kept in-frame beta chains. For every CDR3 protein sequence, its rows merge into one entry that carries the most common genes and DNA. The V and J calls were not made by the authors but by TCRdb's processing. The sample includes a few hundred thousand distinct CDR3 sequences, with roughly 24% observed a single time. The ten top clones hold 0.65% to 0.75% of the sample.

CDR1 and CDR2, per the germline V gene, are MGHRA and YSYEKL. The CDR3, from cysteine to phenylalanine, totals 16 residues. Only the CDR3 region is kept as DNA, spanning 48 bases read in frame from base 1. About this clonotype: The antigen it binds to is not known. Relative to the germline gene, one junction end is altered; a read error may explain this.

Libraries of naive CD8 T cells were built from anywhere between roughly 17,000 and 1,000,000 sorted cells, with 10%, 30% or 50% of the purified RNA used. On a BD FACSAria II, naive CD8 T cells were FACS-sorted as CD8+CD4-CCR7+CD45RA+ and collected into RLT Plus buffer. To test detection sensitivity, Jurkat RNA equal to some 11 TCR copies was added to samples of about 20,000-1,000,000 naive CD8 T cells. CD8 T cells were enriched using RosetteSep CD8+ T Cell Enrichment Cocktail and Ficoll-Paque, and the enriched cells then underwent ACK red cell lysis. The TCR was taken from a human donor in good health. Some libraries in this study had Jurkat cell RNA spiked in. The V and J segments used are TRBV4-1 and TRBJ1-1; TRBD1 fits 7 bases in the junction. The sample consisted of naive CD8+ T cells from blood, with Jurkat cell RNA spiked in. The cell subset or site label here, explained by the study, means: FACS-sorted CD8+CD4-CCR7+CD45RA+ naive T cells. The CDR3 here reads CASGQGLQGKNTEAFF. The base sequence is TGCGCCAGCGGCCAAGGTTTACAGGGGAAGAACACTGAAGCTTTCTTT.